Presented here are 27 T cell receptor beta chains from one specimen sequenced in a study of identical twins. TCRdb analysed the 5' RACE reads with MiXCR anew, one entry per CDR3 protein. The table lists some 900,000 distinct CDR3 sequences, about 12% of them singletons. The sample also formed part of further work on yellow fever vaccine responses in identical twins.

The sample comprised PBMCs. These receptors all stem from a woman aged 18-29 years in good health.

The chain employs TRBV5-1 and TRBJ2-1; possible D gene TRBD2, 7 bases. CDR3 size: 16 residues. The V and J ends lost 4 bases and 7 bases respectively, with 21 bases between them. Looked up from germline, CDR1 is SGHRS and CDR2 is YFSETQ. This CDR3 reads CASSGGLAVRGNEQFF. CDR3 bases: TGCGCCAGCAGCGGGGGGCTAGCGGTTCGAGGGAATGAGCAGTTCTTC.

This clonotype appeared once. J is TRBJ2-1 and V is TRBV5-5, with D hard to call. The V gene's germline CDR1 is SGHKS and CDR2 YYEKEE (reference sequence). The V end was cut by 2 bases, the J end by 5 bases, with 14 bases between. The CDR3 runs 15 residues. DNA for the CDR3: TGTGCCAGCAGCTTTAACGGGCTAGTGCACAATGAGCAGTTCTTC. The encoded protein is CASSFNGLVHNEQFF.

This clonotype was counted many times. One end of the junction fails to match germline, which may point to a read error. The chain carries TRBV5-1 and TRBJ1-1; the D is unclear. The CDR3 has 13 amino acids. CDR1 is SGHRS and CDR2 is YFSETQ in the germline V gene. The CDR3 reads CASSLTRNTEAFF. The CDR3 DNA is TGTGCCAGCAGCTTAACCCGGAACACTGAAGCTTTCTTT. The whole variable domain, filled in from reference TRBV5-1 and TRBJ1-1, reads KAGVTQTPRYLIKTRGQQVTLSCSPISGHRSVSWYQQTPGQGLQFLFEYFSETQRNKGNFPGRFSGRQFSNSRSEMNVSTLELGDSALYLCASSLTRNTEAFFGQGTRLTVV.

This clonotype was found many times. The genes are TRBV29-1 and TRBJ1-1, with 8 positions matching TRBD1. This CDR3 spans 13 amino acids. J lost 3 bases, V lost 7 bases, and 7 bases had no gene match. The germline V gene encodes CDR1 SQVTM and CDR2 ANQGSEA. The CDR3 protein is CSAKGQGHTEAFF. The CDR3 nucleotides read TGCAGCGCCAAAGGACAGGGTCACACTGAAGCTTTCTTT.

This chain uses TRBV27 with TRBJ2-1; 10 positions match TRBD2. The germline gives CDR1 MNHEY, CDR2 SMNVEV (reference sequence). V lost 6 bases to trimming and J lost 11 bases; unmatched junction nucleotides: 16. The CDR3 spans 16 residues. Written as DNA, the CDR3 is TGTGCCAGCAGCGCGGCAGGACTAGCGGCCGGACCCAAGCAGTTCTTC. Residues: CASSAAGLAAGPKQFF.

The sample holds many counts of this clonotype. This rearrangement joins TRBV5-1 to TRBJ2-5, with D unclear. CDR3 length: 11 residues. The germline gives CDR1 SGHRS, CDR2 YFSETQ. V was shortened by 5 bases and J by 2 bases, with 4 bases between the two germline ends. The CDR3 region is CASRAQETQYF. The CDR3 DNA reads TGCGCCAGCAGAGCACAAGAGACCCAGTACTTC.

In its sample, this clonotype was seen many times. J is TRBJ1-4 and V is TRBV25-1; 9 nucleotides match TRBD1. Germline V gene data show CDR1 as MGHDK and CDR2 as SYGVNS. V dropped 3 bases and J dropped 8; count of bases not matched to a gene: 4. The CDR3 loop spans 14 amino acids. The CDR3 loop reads CASSELDRGEKLFF. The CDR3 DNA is TGTGCCAGCAGTGAGCTGGACAGGGGCGAAAAACTGTTTTTT.

The chain's CDR3 is CASRVLQDTGELFF. The CDR3, as DNA: TGTGCCAGCCGTGTTCTACAGGACACCGGGGAGCTGTTTTTT. V gene TRBV2 combines with J gene TRBJ2-2; possibly TRBD1 for D (5 bases). The V gene's germline CDR1 is SNHLY and CDR2 FYNNEI. Trimming shortened V by 8 bases and J by 3 bases, and 13 bases separated the two germline ends. The CDR3 consists of 14 residues.

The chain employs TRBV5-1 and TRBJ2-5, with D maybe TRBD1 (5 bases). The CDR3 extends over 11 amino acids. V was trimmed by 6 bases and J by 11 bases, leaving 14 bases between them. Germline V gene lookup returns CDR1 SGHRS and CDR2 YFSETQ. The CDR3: CASILPRDQYF. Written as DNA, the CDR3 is TGCGCCAGCATTCTACCCAGGGATCAGTACTTC.

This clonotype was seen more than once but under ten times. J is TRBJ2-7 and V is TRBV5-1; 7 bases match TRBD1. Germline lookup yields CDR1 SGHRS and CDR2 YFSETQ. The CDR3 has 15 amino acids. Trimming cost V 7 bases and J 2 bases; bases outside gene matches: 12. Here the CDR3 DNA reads TGCGCCAGCCCCCCGACAGGGTTAACGACCTACGAGCAGTACGTC. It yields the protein CASPPTGLTTYEQYV.

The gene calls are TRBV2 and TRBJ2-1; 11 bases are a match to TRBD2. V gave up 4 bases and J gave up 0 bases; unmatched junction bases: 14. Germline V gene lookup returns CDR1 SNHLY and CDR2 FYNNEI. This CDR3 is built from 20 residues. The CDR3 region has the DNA TGTGCCAGCAGTGGAGGCCCTGGACTAGCGGGCATGAGCTCCTACAATGAGCAGTTCTTC. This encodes CASSGGPGLAGMSSYNEQFF.

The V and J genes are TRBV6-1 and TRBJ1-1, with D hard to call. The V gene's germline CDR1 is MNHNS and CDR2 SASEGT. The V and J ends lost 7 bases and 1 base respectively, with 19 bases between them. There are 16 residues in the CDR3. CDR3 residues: CASILRLGAANTEAFF. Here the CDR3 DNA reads TGTGCCAGCATTCTTCGGTTGGGTGCGGCGAACACTGAAGCTTTCTTT.

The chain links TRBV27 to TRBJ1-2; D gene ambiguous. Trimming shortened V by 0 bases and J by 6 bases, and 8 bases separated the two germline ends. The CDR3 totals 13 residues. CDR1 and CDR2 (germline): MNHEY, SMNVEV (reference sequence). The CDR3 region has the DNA TGTGCCAGCAGTTTATCCGAGGTGGATGGCTACACCTTC. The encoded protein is CASSLSEVDGYTF.

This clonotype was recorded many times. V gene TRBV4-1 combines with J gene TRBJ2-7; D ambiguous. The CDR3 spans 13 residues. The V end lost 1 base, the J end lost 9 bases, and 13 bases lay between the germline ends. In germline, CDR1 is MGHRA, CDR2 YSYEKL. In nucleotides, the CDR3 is TGCGCCAGCAGCCAAGTATATGGTAGGTGGCAGTACGTC. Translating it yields CASSQVYGRWQYV.

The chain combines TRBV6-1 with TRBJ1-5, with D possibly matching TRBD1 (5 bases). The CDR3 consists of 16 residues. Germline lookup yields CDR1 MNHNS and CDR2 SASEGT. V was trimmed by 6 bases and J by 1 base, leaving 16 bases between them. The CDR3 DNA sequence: TGTGCCAGCAGGACCACCAAGGGGTTAAGCAATCAGCCCCAGCATTTT. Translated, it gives CASRTTKGLSNQPQHF.

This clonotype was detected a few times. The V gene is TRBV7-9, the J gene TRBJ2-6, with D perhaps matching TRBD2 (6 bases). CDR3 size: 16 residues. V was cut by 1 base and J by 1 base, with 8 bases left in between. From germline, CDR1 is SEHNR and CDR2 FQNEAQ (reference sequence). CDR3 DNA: TGTGCCAGCAGCTTAGGGGCGGGGTCTGGGGCCAACGTCCTGACTTTC. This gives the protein CASSLGAGSGANVLTF. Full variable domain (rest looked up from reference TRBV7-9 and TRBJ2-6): DTGVSQNPRHKITKRGQNVTFRCDPISEHNRLYWYRQTLGQGPEFLTYFQNEAQLEKSRLLSDRFSAERPKGSFSTLEIQRTEQGDSAMYLCASSLGAGSGANVLTFGAGSRLTVL.

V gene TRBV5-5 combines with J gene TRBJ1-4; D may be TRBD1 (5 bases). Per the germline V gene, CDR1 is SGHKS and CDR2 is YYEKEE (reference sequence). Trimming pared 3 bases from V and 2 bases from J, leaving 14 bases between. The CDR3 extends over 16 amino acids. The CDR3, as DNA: TGTGCCAGCAGCTGGGGGGGTCGGGACACTAATGAAAAACTGTTTTTT. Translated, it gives CASSWGGRDTNEKLFF.

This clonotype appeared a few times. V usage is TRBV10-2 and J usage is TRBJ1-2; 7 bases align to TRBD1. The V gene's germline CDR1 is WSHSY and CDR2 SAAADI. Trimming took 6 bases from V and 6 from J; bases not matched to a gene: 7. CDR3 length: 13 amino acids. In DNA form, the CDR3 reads TGCGCCAGCAGAGCCGACAGGGTGAATGGCTACACCTTC. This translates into CASRADRVNGYTF.

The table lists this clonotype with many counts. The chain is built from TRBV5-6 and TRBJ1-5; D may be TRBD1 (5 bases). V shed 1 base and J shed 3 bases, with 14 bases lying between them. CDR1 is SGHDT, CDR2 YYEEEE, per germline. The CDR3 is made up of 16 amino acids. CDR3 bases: TGTGCCAGCAGCTTGATGACAGCTTATTACAATCAGCCCCAGCATTTT. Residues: CASSLMTAYYNQPQHF.

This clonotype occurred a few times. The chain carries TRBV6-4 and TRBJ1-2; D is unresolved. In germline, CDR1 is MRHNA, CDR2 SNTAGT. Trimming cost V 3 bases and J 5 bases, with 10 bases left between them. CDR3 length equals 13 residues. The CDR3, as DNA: TGTGCCAGCAGTGATACCCGGGGATATGGCTACACCTTC. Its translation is CASSDTRGYGYTF.

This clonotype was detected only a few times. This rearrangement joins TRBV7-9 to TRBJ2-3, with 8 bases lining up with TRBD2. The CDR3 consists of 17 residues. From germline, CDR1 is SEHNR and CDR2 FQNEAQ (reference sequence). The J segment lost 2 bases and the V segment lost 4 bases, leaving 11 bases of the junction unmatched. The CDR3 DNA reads TGTGCCAGCAGCTCCAATAGCGGGGAGTCGCACACAGATACGCAGTATTTT. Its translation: CASSSNSGESHTDTQYF.

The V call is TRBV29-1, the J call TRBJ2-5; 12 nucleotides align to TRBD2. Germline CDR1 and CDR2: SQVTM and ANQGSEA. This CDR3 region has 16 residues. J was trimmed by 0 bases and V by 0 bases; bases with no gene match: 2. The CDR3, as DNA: TGCAGCGTTGAAGAGAGACTAGCGGGGGACCAAGAGACCCAGTACTTC. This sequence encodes CSVEERLAGDQETQYF.

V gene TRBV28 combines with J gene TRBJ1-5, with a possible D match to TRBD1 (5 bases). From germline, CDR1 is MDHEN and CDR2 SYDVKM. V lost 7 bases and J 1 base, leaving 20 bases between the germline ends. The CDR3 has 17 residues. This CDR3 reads CASITKRDRASNQPQHF. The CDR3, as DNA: TGTGCCAGCATTACAAAGAGGGACCGAGCGAGCAATCAGCCCCAGCATTTT.

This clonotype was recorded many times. The CDR3 reads CSVAGKTATDTQYF. The CDR3 bases are TGCAGCGTTGCCGGAAAGACAGCCACAGATACGCAGTATTTT. The gene calls are TRBV29-1 and TRBJ2-3, with D perhaps TRBD1 (5 bases). V dropped 4 bases and J dropped 2 bases, with 13 bases sitting between them. CDR3 length equals 14 residues. Germline V gives CDR1 SQVTM, CDR2 ANQGSEA.

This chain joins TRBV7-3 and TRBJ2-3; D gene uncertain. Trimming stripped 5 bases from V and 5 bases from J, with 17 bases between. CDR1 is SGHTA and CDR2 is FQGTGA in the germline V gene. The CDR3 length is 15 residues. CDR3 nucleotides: TGTGCCAGCAGCGCTGAGGCGACACCCATAGATACGCAGTATTTT. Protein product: CASSAEATPIDTQYF.

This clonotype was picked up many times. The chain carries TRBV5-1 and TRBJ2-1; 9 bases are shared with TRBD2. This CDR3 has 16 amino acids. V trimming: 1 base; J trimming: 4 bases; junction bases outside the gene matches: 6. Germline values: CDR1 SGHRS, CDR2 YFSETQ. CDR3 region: CASSLSSGARYNEQFF. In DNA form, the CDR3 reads TGCGCCAGCAGCTTGTCTAGCGGGGCACGGTACAATGAGCAGTTCTTC.

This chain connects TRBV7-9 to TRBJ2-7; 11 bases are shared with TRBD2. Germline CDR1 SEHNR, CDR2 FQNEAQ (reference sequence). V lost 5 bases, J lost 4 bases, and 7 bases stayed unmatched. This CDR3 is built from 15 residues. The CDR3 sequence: CASSPIAGGTYEQYV. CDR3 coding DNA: TGTGCCAGCAGCCCAATAGCGGGGGGGACATACGAGCAGTACGTC.